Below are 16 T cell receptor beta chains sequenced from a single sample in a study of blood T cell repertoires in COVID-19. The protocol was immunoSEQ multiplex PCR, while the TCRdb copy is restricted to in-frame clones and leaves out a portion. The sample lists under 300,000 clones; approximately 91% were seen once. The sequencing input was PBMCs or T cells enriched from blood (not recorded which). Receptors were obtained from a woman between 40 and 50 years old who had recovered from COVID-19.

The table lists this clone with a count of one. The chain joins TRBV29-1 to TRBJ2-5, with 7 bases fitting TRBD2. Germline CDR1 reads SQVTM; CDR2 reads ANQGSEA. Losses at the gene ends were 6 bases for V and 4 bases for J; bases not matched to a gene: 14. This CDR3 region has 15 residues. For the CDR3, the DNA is TGCAGCGTCGTTAGGGCGGGAGCGTTCGGAGAGACCCAGTACTTC. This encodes CSVVRAGAFGETQYF.

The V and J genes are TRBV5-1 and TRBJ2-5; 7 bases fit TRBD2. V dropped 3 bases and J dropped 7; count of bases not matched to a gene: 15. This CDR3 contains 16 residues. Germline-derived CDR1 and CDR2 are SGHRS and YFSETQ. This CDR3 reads CASSYRGGGDRGTQYF. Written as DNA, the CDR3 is TGCGCCAGCAGCTACAGAGGCGGGGGTGACCGCGGGACCCAGTACTTC.

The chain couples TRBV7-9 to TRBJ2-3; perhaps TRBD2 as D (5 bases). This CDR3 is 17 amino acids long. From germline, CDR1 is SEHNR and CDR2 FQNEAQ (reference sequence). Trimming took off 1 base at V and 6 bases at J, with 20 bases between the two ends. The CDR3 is CASSLDGTAPGVDTQYF. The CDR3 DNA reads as TGTGCCAGCAGCTTAGACGGTACGGCTCCCGGGGTGGATACGCAGTATTTT.

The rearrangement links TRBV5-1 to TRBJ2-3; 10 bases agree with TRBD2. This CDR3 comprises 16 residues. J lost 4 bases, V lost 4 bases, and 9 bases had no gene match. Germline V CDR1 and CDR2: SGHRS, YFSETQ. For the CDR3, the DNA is TGCGCCAGCAGCGTCCCTGCGGGACTAGCGTCAGATACGCAGTATTTT. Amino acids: CASSVPAGLASDTQYF. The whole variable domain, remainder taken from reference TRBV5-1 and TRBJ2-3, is KAGVTQTPRYLIKTRGQQVTLSCSPISGHRSVSWYQQTPGQGLQFLFEYFSETQRNKGNFPGRFSGRQFSNSRSEMNVSTLELGDSALYLCASSVPAGLASDTQYFGPGTRLTVL.

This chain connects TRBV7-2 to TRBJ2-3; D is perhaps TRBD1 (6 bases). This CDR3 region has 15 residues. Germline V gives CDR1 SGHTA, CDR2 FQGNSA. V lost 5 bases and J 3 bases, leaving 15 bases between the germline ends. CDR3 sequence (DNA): TGTGCCAGCAGCGTTAGAGGGGACACGACAGATACGCAGTATTTT. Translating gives CASSVRGDTTDTQYF.

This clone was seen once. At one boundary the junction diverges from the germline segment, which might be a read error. The CDR3 coding sequence is TGTGCCGGCAGTTACCTGACATCCTCTGGCTACACCTTC. Amino acid sequence: CAGSYLTSSGYTF. The gene calls are TRBV6-2 or TRBV6-3 and TRBJ1-2, with D unresolved. This CDR3 comprises 13 residues. Germline CDR1 is MNHEY and CDR2 is SVGEGT.

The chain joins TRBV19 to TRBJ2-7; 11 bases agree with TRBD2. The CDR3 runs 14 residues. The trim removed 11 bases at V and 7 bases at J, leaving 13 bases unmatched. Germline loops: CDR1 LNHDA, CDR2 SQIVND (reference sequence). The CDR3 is CASRGTSGSREQYF. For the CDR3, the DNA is TGTGCCTCGAGGGGGACTAGCGGATCCCGGGAGCAGTACTTC. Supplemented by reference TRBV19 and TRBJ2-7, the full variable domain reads DGGITQSPKYLFRKEGQNVTLSCEQNLNHDAMYWYRQDPGQGLRLIYYSQIVNDFQKGDIAEGYSVSREKKESFPLTVTSAQKNPTAFYLCASRGTSGSREQYFGPGTRLTVT.

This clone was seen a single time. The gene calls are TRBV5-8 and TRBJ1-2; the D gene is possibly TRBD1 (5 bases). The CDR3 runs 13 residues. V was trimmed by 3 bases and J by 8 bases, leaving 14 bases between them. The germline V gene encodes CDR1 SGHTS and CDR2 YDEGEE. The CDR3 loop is CASSSSGLWGYTF. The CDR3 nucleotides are TGTGCCAGCAGCTCATCGGGACTCTGGGGCTACACCTTC.

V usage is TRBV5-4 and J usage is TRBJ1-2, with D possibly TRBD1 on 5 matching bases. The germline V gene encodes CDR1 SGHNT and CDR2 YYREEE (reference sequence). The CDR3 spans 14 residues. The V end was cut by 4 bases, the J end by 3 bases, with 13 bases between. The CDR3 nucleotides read TGTGCCAGCAGCCCGGTGGGCAGGGACTATGGCTACACCTTC. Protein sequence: CASSPVGRDYGYTF.

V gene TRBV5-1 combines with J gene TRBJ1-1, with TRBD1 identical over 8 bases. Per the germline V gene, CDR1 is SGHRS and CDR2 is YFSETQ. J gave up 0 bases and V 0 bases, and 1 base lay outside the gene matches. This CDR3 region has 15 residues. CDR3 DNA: TGCGCCAGCAGCTTGGACAGGGGGATGAACACTGAAGCTTTCTTT. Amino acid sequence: CASSLDRGMNTEAFF.

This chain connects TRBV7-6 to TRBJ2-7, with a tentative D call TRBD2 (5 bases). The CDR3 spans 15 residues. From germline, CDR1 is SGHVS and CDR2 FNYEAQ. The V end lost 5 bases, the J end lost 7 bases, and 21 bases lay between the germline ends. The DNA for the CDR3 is TGTGCCAGCAGCCTTAGCGCCACTCCCCCTGTGGAGCAGTACTTC. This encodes CASSLSATPPVEQYF. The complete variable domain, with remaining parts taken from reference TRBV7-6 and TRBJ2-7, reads GAGVSQSPRYKVTKRGQDVALRCDPISGHVSLYWYRQALGQGPEFLTYFNYEAQQDKSGLPNDRFSAERPEGSISTLTIQRTEQRDSAMYRCASSLSATPPVEQYFGPGTRLTVT.

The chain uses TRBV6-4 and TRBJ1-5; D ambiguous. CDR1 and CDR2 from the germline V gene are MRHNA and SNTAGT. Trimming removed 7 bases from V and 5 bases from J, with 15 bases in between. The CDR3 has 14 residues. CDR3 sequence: CASILRGSYQPQHF. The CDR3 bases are TGTGCCAGCATCCTACGAGGCTCCTATCAGCCCCAGCATTTT.

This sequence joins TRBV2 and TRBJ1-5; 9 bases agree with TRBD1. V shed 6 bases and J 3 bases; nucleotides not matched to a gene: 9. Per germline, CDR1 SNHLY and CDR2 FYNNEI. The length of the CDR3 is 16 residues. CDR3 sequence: CASSGGQGSNNQPQHF. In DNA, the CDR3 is TGTGCCAGCAGCGGGGGACAGGGCTCGAACAATCAGCCCCAGCATTTT.

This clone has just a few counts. This CDR3 is CASSSVGEGGYTF. CDR3 coding DNA: TGCGCCAGCAGCTCGGTGGGGGAGGGCGGCTACACCTTC. The J gene is TRBJ1-2, the V gene TRBV5-1; the D gene is possibly TRBD1 (5 bases). The germline gives CDR1 SGHRS, CDR2 YFSETQ. V was pared by 3 bases and J by 8 bases, with 14 bases between. The CDR3 consists of 13 residues.

CDR3 sequence reads: CASSLARDRGADTQYF. The CDR3 DNA reads as TGCGCCAGCAGCTTGGCTCGGGACAGGGGGGCAGATACGCAGTATTTT. V is TRBV5-1 and J is TRBJ2-3; 11 positions agree with TRBD1. Germline trimming cut 0 bases from V and 4 bases from J; bases unmatched to any gene: 4. The CDR3 extends over 16 amino acids. Germline V lookup: CDR1 SGHRS, CDR2 YFSETQ.

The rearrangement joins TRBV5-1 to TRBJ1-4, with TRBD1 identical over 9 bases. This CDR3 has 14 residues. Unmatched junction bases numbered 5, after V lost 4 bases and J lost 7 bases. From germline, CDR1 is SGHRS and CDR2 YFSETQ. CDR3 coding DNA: TGCGCCAGCAGCAAGGACAGGGGAGGTGAAAAACTGTTTTTT. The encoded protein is CASSKDRGGEKLFF.